This TCR beta chain originates from a study of metastatic and nonmetastatic thyroid tumors. About the research overall: For malignant and benign thyroid patients, tumor or nodule tissue and blood were the sources whose repertoires were compared.

MiXCR reprocessed the PCR reads for TCRdb. The table shows approximately 38,000 clones, with 17% occurring only once. CDR3 length: 14 amino acids. Germline lookup yields CDR1 SEHNR and CDR2 FQNEAQ (reference sequence). Trimming took 6 bases from V and 3 from J, leaving 12 bases between them. This clone has a count of ten or more. All patients reached thyroid surgery having received no treatment beforehand. The sequence came from a female donor with papillary thyroid cancer or a benign thyroid nodule (not recorded which). Some clones in this sample may be carry-over from other donors' samples. This chain connects TRBV7-9 to TRBJ2-1; perhaps TRBD2 as D (6 bases). Sequenced material: tumor tissue. CDR3 DNA: TGTGCCAGCAGTCATAGACTAGACTACAATGAGCAGTTCTTC. This sequence encodes CASSHRLDYNEQFF. Combining the CDR3 with reference TRBV7-9 and TRBJ2-1 gives the whole variable domain DTGVSQNPRHKITKRGQNVTFRCDPISEHNRLYWYRQTLGQGPEFLTYFQNEAQLEKSRLLSDRFSAERPKGSFSTLEIQRTEQGDSAMYLCASSHRLDYNEQFFGPGTRLTVL.